What follows are 3 T cell receptor beta chains derived from one specimen sequenced in a study of shared clonotypes between healthy human individuals. Data came from immunoSEQ multiplex PCR; TCRdb stores just in-frame clones and leaves some out. The data contain around 690,000 clones, about 92% of them seen just once; the ten biggest clones take up more than 30%. Sequences were obtained from memory CD8+ T cells from PBMCs. The sample's subset: CD45RO+ cells pooled with CCR7-negative TemRA cells. Every receptor here comes from a man younger than 30 in good health. Some clones in this sample may be carry-over from other donors' samples.

This chain uses TRBV13 with TRBJ2-7; 9 bases align to TRBD1. CDR1 PRHDT and CDR2 FYEKMQ come from the germline V gene (reference sequence). Trimming cost V 0 bases and J 5 bases; bases outside gene matches: 2. CDR3 length: 14 residues. As DNA, the CDR3 is TGTGCCAGCAGCTTAGGGCGGACAGGGGACGAGCAGTACTTC. Translated: CASSLGRTGDEQYF. Complete variable domain (other parts from reference TRBV13 and TRBJ2-7): AAGVIQSPRHLIKEKRETATLKCYPIPRHDTVYWYQQGPGQDPQFLISFYEKMQSDKGSIPDRFSAQQFSDYHSELNMSSLELGDSALYFCASSLGRTGDEQYFGPGTRLTVT.

The genes are TRBV25-1 and TRBJ2-7; a weak D match, TRBD1 (6 bases). CDR3 length: 14 residues. The V gene lost 6 bases and the J gene lost 7 bases, with 19 bases spanning the gap. Germline V CDR1 and CDR2: MGHDK, SYGVNS. Here the CDR3 DNA reads TGTGCCAGCAGCCGGGACACGGAGGTGAATGAGCAGTACTTC. This sequence encodes CASSRDTEVNEQYF.

The CDR3 DNA reads TGTGCCAGCAGCTATACAGCCGGGGGTGCCGAGACCCAGTACTTC. Translation: CASSYTAGGAETQYF. The chain is built from TRBV7-6 and TRBJ2-5, with D tentatively TRBD2 (6 bases). V was trimmed by 4 bases and J by 5 bases, leaving 17 bases between them. Germline V gene lookup returns CDR1 SGHVS and CDR2 FNYEAQ. The CDR3 is 15 residues long.